The rows below give T cell receptor beta chains drawn from one sample of a study of T cell repertoires in cytomegalovirus infection. MiXCR, run by TCRdb on the reads, gives a single entry per CDR3 protein. The table has some 450,000 distinct CDR3 sequences, about a third seen once; the top ten hold roughly 13%. The sequencing input was PBMCs. The receptors shown here come from a human donor in good health (CMV status not recorded). Some clones in this sample may be carry-over from other donors' samples. CDR3s include the opening cysteine and the closing phenylalanine or tryptophan. A D gene is named only where the DNA matches it firmly. Size is stated for part of the rows, as once, few or many counts, or as a class when the clone is expanded.

v_gene	j_gene	d_gene	abundance	CDR3aa	CDR3nt
TRBV7-2	TRBJ2-5	-	many	CASSLTYRDSHVKTQYF	TGTGCCAGCAGCCTGACCTACCGGGACTCGCATGTGAAGACCCAGTACTTC
TRBV5-1	TRBJ1-3	-	few	CASSLDPTSGNTIYF	TGCGCCAGCAGCTTGGACCCGACCTCTGGAAACACCATATATTTT
TRBV11-2	TRBJ1-6	-	few	CASAHGGNNSPLHF	TGTGCCAGCGCCCATGGGGGCAATAATTCACCCCTCCACTTT
TRBV7-8	TRBJ1-3	-	-	CASSLARPGPQVGNTIYF	TGTGCCAGCAGCTTAGCCAGACCGGGGCCGCAAGTTGGAAACACCATATATTTT
TRBV14	TRBJ2-7	TRBD2	few	CASSQDGAGAISEQYF	TGTGCCAGCAGCCAAGATGGAGCGGGGGCGATCTCCGAGCAGTACTTC
TRBV6-5	TRBJ2-7	TRBD1	-	CARSYSNRGHSEQYF	TGTGCCCGCAGTTACTCGAACAGGGGCCATAGCGAGCAGTACTTC
TRBV7-2	TRBJ1-1	-	many	CASSLARGGNTEAFF	TGTGCCAGCAGCTTAGCGAGGGGGGGGAACACTGAAGCTTTCTTT
TRBV20-1	TRBJ1-3	-	-	CSARDHMSSGNTIYF	TGCAGTGCTAGAGATCACATGTCCTCTGGAAACACCATATATTTT
TRBV28	TRBJ1-3	-	-	CATRAPRGSGNTKYF	TGTGCCACCAGGGCCCCGAGGGGCTCTGGAAACACCAAATATTTT
TRBV4-1	TRBJ2-3	TRBD1	many	CASSPPGQGTDTQYF	TGCGCCAGCAGCCCCCCGGGACAGGGCACAGATACGCAGTATTTT